This record looks at one TCR beta chain sequence and its context. What it binds is unknown. The data were obtained in a study of PD-1 blockade in classical Hodgkin lymphoma. Study results and limitations: When set against healthy donors, newly diagnosed patients were reported to show lower baseline TCR diversity. Complete responders showed a baseline diversity that resembled the diversity of newly diagnosed patients.

Generated by immunoSEQ multiplex PCR, the TCRdb table keeps only in-frame clones and is missing some. The sample holds about 6,400 clones, just under 80% seen once. Every one of the patients relapsed after autologous stem cell transplantation (brentuximab vedotin exposure was variable). Researchers report purifying CD4+ T cells from thawed PBMCs by magnetic negative selection. Patients reached a best response of complete response, partial response or progressive disease. Germline V lookup: CDR1 SGHVS, CDR2 FQNEAQ. The CDR3 runs to 18 residues. The ends lost 2 bases at V and 6 bases at J; junction bases unmatched: 15.

The source material was CD4+ T cells from blood, sampled at baseline. The chain recombines TRBV7-8 with TRBJ2-1, with TRBD2 matching 8 bases. This clonotype was obtained from a human donor with classical Hodgkin lymphoma. This CDR3 is CASSLRFTGGPGGNEQFF. The CDR3 bases are TGTGCCAGCAGCTTACGTTTCACGGGGGGGCCGGGGGGCAATGAGCAGTTCTTC.